Below are 2 T cell receptor beta chains sequenced from a single sample in a study of blood T cell repertoires in COVID-19. The protocol was immunoSEQ multiplex PCR, while the TCRdb copy is restricted to in-frame clones and leaves out a portion. The sample contains about 100,000 clones, more than 75% of which appear only once. The sample consisted of peripheral blood. The receptors here all came from a man aged 55 to 70 with active or convalescent COVID-19.

The rearrangement joins TRBV6-6 to TRBJ2-5, with 7 bases that match TRBD2. This CDR3 has 15 residues. Germline V gives CDR1 MNHNY, CDR2 SVGAGI (reference sequence). The V and J ends lost 2 bases and 0 bases, in that order; junction bases with no gene match: 3. CDR3 nucleotides: TGTGCCAGCAGTTACGGGGGGGGGAACCAAGAGACCCAGTACTTC. Translated: CASSYGGGNQETQYF.

The J gene is TRBJ2-7, the V gene TRBV6-5; 10 bases agree with TRBD1. V dropped 3 bases and J dropped 4; count of bases not matched to a gene: 6. Germline loops: CDR1 MNHEY, CDR2 SVGAGI. The CDR3 contains 15 residues. The CDR3 spells CASSYDRGPLYEQYV. In nucleotides, the CDR3 is TGTGCCAGCAGTTATGACAGGGGGCCCCTTTACGAGCAGTACGTC.